This T cell receptor (beta chain) appears in the sequencing data of a study of T cells in narcolepsy. Study background: Patients with NT1 or NT2 and healthy control donors were enrolled.

General observations from the study: Blood of same and different patients, but not healthy controls, reportedly held recurring autoreactive clonotypes. Same-patient CSF and blood CD4+ T cell clonotypes included HCRT-specific and TRIB2-specific autoreactive ones.

J gave up 2 bases and V 10 bases, and 6 bases lay outside the gene matches. The CDR3 runs 13 residues. CDR1 MDHEN and CDR2 SYDVKM come from the germline V gene. In regard to this clone: Antigen specificity is unknown.

The protocol was immunoSEQ multiplex PCR, while the TCRdb copy is restricted to in-frame clones and leaves out a portion. The sample records 25,000 to 35,000 clones, around 79% being singletons. The chain couples TRBV28 to TRBJ2-7; 9 bases fit TRBD2. The TCR sequence derives from a human donor with narcolepsy. Sequenced sample: CD45RA- memory CD4+ T cells from PBMCs. The CDR3 DNA follows: TGTGCCATCGTGACTAGCGGAACCTACGAGCAGTACTTC. Translating it yields CAIVTSGTYEQYF.